The sequence of this TCR beta chain was determined in a study of OX40 agonist ivuxolimab in advanced cancers. Study details: Patients were treated with ivuxolimab, an agonistic anti-OX40 (CD134) antibody. Study results and caveats: Low normalized T-cell clonal expansion was also seen in some nonresponders.

As concerns this clone: Antigen specificity is unknown.

Germline V gives CDR1 SGHRS, CDR2 YFSETQ. J lost 2 bases, V lost 4 bases, and 11 bases had no gene match. The CDR3 extends over 17 amino acids. The assay was immunoSEQ multiplex PCR, and TCRdb's table has in-frame clones only and misses some. The sample shows approximately 64,000 clones, roughly 83% of them seen only once. The V and J genes are TRBV5-1 and TRBJ2-3, with 9 positions matching TRBD2. The sequencing here drew on CD4+ or CD8+ T cells sorted from blood, taken in a trial of the OX40 agonist ivuxolimab. This clonotype was obtained from an adult with an advanced solid tumor such as melanoma, head and neck, liver or kidney cancer. The CDR3 here is CASSLPGAGGTTDTQYF. The CDR3 nucleotides read TGCGCCAGCAGCCTCCCTGGGGCGGGGGGGACCACAGATACGCAGTATTTT.